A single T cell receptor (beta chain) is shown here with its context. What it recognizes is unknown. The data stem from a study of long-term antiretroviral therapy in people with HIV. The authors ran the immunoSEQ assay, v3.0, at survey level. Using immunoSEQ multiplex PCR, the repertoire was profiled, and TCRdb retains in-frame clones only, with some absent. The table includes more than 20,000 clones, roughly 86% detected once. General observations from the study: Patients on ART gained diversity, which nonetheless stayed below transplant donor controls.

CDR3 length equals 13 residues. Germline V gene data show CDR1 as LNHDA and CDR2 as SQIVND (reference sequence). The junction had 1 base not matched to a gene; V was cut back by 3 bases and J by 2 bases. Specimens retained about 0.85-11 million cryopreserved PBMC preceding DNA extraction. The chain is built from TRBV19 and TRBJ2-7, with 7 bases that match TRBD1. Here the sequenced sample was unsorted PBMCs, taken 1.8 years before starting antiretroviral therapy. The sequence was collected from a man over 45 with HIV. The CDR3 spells CASSIGQAYEQYF. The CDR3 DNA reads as TGTGCCAGTAGTATCGGACAGGCCTACGAGCAGTACTTC.